Below are 14 T cell receptor beta chains sequenced from a single sample in a study of blood T cells in healthy people across ages. A second PCR of about 7 to 12 cycles used a sample-barcoded 5' primer and a J-beta primer mix. TCRdb itself ran the 5' RACE reads through MiXCR, one entry per CDR3 protein. This sample yields 550,000 to 600,000 distinct CDR3 sequences, of which around half are seen a single time; 20% to 25% belongs to the top ten. The sequencing sample was made of blood. Every receptor here comes from a man older than 75 in good health.

This clonotype has just a few counts. The chain is built from TRBV4-1 and TRBJ2-7, with unresolved D. Per the germline V gene, CDR1 is MGHRA and CDR2 is YSYEKL. CDR3 length equals 15 residues. Between the trimmed V and J ends, which lost 0 bases and 3 bases, there was a span of 12 bases. The CDR3 reads CASSQEFGLYYEQYF. CDR3 nucleotide sequence: TGCGCCAGCAGCCAAGAGTTTGGCCTTTACTACGAGCAGTACTTC.

V usage is TRBV24-1 and J usage is TRBJ1-1; D not resolved. This CDR3 contains 10 residues. Germline lookup yields CDR1 KGHDR and CDR2 SFDVKD. V gave up 5 bases and J gave up 11 bases, with 8 bases separating them. CDR3 in DNA: TGTGCCACCAGTGTTACAAAGGCTTTCTTT. As protein: CATSVTKAFF.

About this clonotype itself: A much bigger clone sits one base away, suggesting this may be a read error. The chain employs TRBV20-1 and TRBJ2-5; 9 positions match TRBD1. Per germline, CDR1 DFQATT and CDR2 SNEGSKA (reference sequence). This CDR3 contains 14 residues. The CDR3 region is CSAEPGTGQEAQYF. The CDR3 DNA reads as TGCAGTGCTGAGCCCGGGACAGGGCAAGAGGCCCAGTACTTC.

J is TRBJ1-2 and V is TRBV4-3, with TRBD1 as a possible D gene (5 bases). V lost 4 bases and J lost 0, with 15 bases in between. Germline V CDR1 and CDR2: LGHNA, YSLEER. This CDR3 has 16 residues. The chain's CDR3 is CASSPVAQGANYGYTF. As DNA, the CDR3 is TGCGCCAGCAGCCCGGTGGCGCAGGGAGCTAACTATGGCTACACCTTC.

This chain connects TRBV29-1 to TRBJ2-1; D is ambiguous. CDR1 is SQVTM, CDR2 ANQGSEA, per germline. CDR3 length equals 15 residues. Trimming cost V 6 bases and J 4 bases, with 19 bases left between them. The CDR3 loop reads CSVPTGPQAYNEQFF. The CDR3 coding sequence is TGCAGCGTCCCAACCGGGCCCCAGGCGTACAATGAGCAGTTCTTC.

V gene TRBV4-3 combines with J gene TRBJ2-3, with D unclear. The germline gives CDR1 LGHNA, CDR2 YSLEER. V was trimmed by 4 bases and J by 2 bases, leaving 10 bases between them. This CDR3 comprises 14 residues. CDR3 sequence reads: CASSRRTNTDTQYF. CDR3 coding DNA: TGCGCCAGCAGCCGACGCACCAACACAGATACGCAGTATTTT.

The rearrangement joins TRBV7-6 to TRBJ2-7; 10 bases align to TRBD2. Germline CDR1 is SGHVS and CDR2 is FNYEAQ. The CDR3 covers 16 residues. J was trimmed by 1 base and V by 4 bases; bases with no gene match: 7. CDR3 in DNA: TGTGCCAGCAGCTCCTTGGGAGCGGGGGGGTCCTACGAGCAGTACTTC. It encodes CASSSLGAGGSYEQYF.

There are a few counts of this clonotype. The chain links TRBV20-1 to TRBJ2-5; no firm D call. The CDR3 sequence is 11 residues long. CDR1 is DFQATT, CDR2 SNEGSKA, per germline (reference sequence). V lost 5 bases and J 11 bases, leaving 15 bases between the germline ends. The CDR3 nucleotides read TGCAGTGCTCGGTCGGGCTATGAGCAGTACTTC. It codes for CSARSGYEQYF.

The chain has TRBV12-3 or TRBV12-4 and TRBJ2-4; tentative D call: TRBD2 (5 bases). V was clipped by 8 bases and J by 0 bases, with 14 bases between them. This CDR3 region has 15 residues. The CDR3 DNA follows: TGTGCCAGCCGAGGGCAGGCCCTAGCCAAAAACATTCAGTACTTC. Residues: CASRGQALAKNIQYF.

At least ten counts were recorded for this clonotype. This rearrangement joins TRBV6-6 to TRBJ2-7, with D unresolved. Germline V lookup: CDR1 MNHNY, CDR2 SVGAGI (reference sequence). This CDR3 contains 13 residues. V was shortened by 0 bases and J by 5 bases, with 8 bases between the two germline ends. CDR3 in amino acids: CASSYSGNDEQYF. The DNA of the CDR3 is TGTGCCAGCAGTTACTCAGGTAACGACGAGCAGTACTTC.

The gene calls are TRBV29-1 and TRBJ2-7, with unresolved D. The CDR3 has 11 amino acids. Trimming pared 6 bases from V and 6 bases from J, leaving 12 bases between. CDR1 is SQVTM and CDR2 is ANQGSEA in the germline V gene. The CDR3 loop is CSVDDGSEQYF. The CDR3, as DNA: TGCAGCGTCGACGATGGGTCCGAGCAGTACTTC.

This clonotype has just a few counts. In DNA, the CDR3 is TGCAGCGTTGTCGGGCAGGGGGCCACAACTGAAGCTTTCTTT. It yields the protein CSVVGQGATTEAFF. The J gene is TRBJ1-1, the V gene TRBV29-1; 8 bases fit TRBD1. The junction had 9 bases not matched to a gene; V was cut back by 4 bases and J by 5 bases. The CDR3 spans 14 residues. The germline V gene has CDR1 SQVTM and CDR2 ANQGSEA.

This clonotype came up a few times. This chain uses TRBV9 with TRBJ2-1, with 9 bases that match TRBD1. Trimming took 1 base from V and 8 from J; bases not matched to a gene: 4. Germline lookup yields CDR1 SGDLS and CDR2 YYNGEE. This CDR3 is 14 amino acids long. The CDR3 DNA sequence: TGTGCCAGCAGCGTAACAGGGGGCAAAGATGAGCAGTTCTTC. This codes for CASSVTGGKDEQFF.

This clonotype was seen a few times. The chain links TRBV7-2 to TRBJ2-7; 8 nucleotides match TRBD2. V gave up 5 bases and J gave up 4 bases; unmatched junction bases: 16. The length of the CDR3 is 17 residues. The germline gives CDR1 SGHTA, CDR2 FQGNSA. DNA of the CDR3: TGTGCCAGCAGCGTTAACCACGGGAGGGCCATTTCTTACGAGCAGTACTTC. Amino acids: CASSVNHGRAISYEQYF.